A single sample is the source of the 11 T cell receptor beta chains below, sequenced in a study of T cell responses to AZD1222 COVID-19 vaccine. TCRdb keeps only in-frame clones here, not all; method: immunoSEQ multiplex PCR. The repertoire holds around 120,000 clones, with roughly 90% as singletons. The sample here was peripheral blood, taken 28 days after the second AZD1222 dose. The source is an adult who received the AZD1222 COVID-19 vaccine.

V is TRBV6-1 and J is TRBJ1-2; maybe TRBD1 (5 bases). The CDR3 loop spans 14 amino acids. The V gene lost 2 bases and the J gene lost 7 bases, with 14 bases spanning the gap. CDR1 and CDR2 (germline): MNHNS, SASEGT. CDR3 residues: CASSELSRVGGYTF. CDR3 nucleotides: TGTGCCAGCAGTGAACTGAGCAGGGTGGGTGGCTACACCTTC.

The chain links TRBV28 to TRBJ2-1; 8 bases are shared with TRBD2. The CDR3 runs to 18 residues. In germline, CDR1 is MDHEN, CDR2 SYDVKM. Germline trimming cut 3 bases from V and 0 bases from J; bases unmatched to any gene: 10. This chain's CDR3 is CASSFARGDASSYNEQFF. CDR3 in DNA: TGTGCCAGCAGTTTTGCGCGGGGGGACGCTAGCTCCTACAATGAGCAGTTCTTC.

V is TRBV2 and J is TRBJ2-6; D gene uncertain. Germline V CDR1 and CDR2: SNHLY, FYNNEI. Between the trimmed V and J ends, which lost 3 bases and 0 bases, there was a span of 6 bases. CDR3 length: 15 residues. The CDR3 coding sequence is TGTGCCAGCAGTGATAGGTACTCTGGGGCCAACGTCCTGACTTTC. This encodes CASSDRYSGANVLTF.

Concerning this clone: A far bigger clonotype differs at one base, so this is likely a read error. The V call is TRBV12-3 or TRBV12-4, the J call TRBJ1-1; tentatively, D is TRBD1 (6 bases). With 6 bases removed from V and 0 bases from J, the gap between germline ends came to 8 bases. The CDR3 loop spans 13 amino acids. CDR3 DNA: TGTGCCAGCAGCCGGACAGTGAACACTGAAGCTTTCTTT. Its protein product is CASSRTVNTEAFF.

This clone was seen just once. The chain has TRBV4-3 and TRBJ2-2, with TRBD1 matching over 11 bases. Germline CDR1 is LGHNA and CDR2 is YSLEER. This CDR3 spans 15 amino acids. The junction had 3 bases not matched to a gene; V was cut back by 4 bases and J by 5 bases. In nucleotides, the CDR3 is TGCGCCAGCAGCCCCGGGACAGGGGGTACCGGGGAGCTGTTTTTT. The encoded protein is CASSPGTGGTGELFF.

The chain uses TRBV7-8 and TRBJ1-4; D gene unclear. V was clipped by 5 bases and J by 14 bases, with 12 bases between them. The CDR3 sequence is 11 residues long. Per germline, CDR1 SGHVS and CDR2 FQNEAQ. CDR3 DNA: TGTGCCAGCAGCCCCGGTGGTGGTCTGTTTTTT. Translating it yields CASSPGGGLFF.

Only one count was recorded for this clone. This chain uses TRBV24-1 with TRBJ1-1; 8 bases agree with TRBD1. This CDR3 region has 14 residues. J was trimmed by 6 bases and V by 4 bases; bases with no gene match: 6. The germline V gene has CDR1 KGHDR and CDR2 SFDVKD. CDR3 protein: CATSDRGQGSEAFF. CDR3 bases: TGTGCCACCAGTGACCGAGGACAGGGCTCTGAAGCTTTCTTT.

This rearrangement joins TRBV5-1 to TRBJ1-3, with 9 bases fitting TRBD1. The CDR3 runs 15 residues. V dropped 3 bases and J dropped 2; count of bases not matched to a gene: 3. CDR1 is SGHRS and CDR2 is YFSETQ in the germline V gene. CDR3 in DNA: TGCGCCAGCAGCTCCGGGACAGGGCCTGGAAACACCATATATTTT. Its translation is CASSSGTGPGNTIYF.

The chain employs TRBV7-9 and TRBJ1-4; D is unresolved. V was clipped by 5 bases and J by 7 bases, with 20 bases between them. CDR3 length: 16 residues. The germline V gene has CDR1 SEHNR and CDR2 FQNEAQ (reference sequence). The CDR3 region is CASSPPDRAAGEKLFF. The CDR3 region has the DNA TGTGCCAGCAGCCCGCCGGACCGGGCCGCGGGTGAAAAACTGTTTTTT.

This chain uses TRBV6-1 with TRBJ2-2; 11 bases are a match to TRBD1. Germline loops: CDR1 MNHNS, CDR2 SASEGT. V was clipped by 3 bases and J by 4 bases; unmatched bases: 1. This CDR3 has 15 amino acids. The DNA for the CDR3 is TGTGCCAGCAGTGAGGACAGGGGGCTCACCGGGGAGCTGTTTTTT. Translation gives CASSEDRGLTGELFF.

This chain links TRBV4-2 with TRBJ2-7; the D gene could be TRBD1 or TRBD2 (5 bases each). Germline V gene lookup returns CDR1 LGHNA and CDR2 YNFKEQ. The CDR3 loop spans 15 amino acids. V was trimmed by 0 bases and J by 2 bases, leaving 11 bases between them. For the CDR3, the DNA is TGTGCCAGCAGCCAAGATTGGGACGGTACCTACGAGCAGTACTTC. Translated: CASSQDWDGTYEQYF.